Each of the 21 T cell receptor beta chains below was sequenced from the same sample in a study of shared clonotypes between healthy human individuals. TCRdb's table, derived via immunoSEQ multiplex PCR, lists solely in-frame clones and lacks some. This table has over 400,000 clones, roughly 80% appearing once. The material sequenced was PBMCs. The receptor set was obtained from a woman aged 40 to 50 in good health. Some clones in this sample may be carry-over from other donors' samples.

This chain connects TRBV7-2 to TRBJ1-5; D unclear. The V and J ends lost 4 bases and 4 bases respectively, with 11 bases between them. This CDR3 region has 14 residues. Germline CDR1 is SGHTA and CDR2 is FQGNSA. The CDR3 sequence: CASSSDGVNQPQHF. The DNA for the CDR3 is TGTGCCAGCAGCTCGGACGGAGTGAATCAGCCCCAGCATTTT.

In this sample, this clone turned up a few times. The chain joins TRBV7-8 to TRBJ2-1; 8 bases map to TRBD2. The CDR3 extends over 15 amino acids. V shed 5 bases and J 4 bases; nucleotides not matched to a gene: 7. CDR1 is SGHVS, CDR2 FQNEAQ, per germline. CDR3 sequence (DNA): TGTGCCAGCAGCCCACTAGCGGAAATTTACAATGAGCAGTTCTTC. Encoded protein: CASSPLAEIYNEQFF.

V is TRBV7-2 and J is TRBJ2-7, with 8 bases matching TRBD1. CDR1 and CDR2 from the germline V gene are SGHTA and FQGNSA. The CDR3 contains 14 residues. The ends lost 5 bases at V and 6 bases at J; junction bases unmatched: 9. The CDR3 nucleotides read TGTGCCAGCAGCGGAAGGACAGGGCTGGGCGAGCAGTACTTC. Protein: CASSGRTGLGEQYF.

The chain joins TRBV7-8 to TRBJ2-7, with 9 bases identical to TRBD2. V shed 1 base, J shed 2 bases, and the junction held 3 bases outside the gene matches. Germline V gene data show CDR1 as SGHVS and CDR2 as FQNEAQ. The CDR3 length is 15 residues. The CDR3 DNA reads TGTGCCAGCAGCTTAGGCGCGGGAGGGGCCTACGAGCAGTACTTC. Protein product: CASSLGAGGAYEQYF.

This chain uses TRBV2 with TRBJ2-5, with 8 bases fitting TRBD2. Trimming at V came to 1 base and at J to 2 bases, leaving 3 bases not matched to a gene. The CDR3 has 15 residues. Germline V CDR1 and CDR2: SNHLY, FYNNEI. The CDR3 sequence: CASSEGRGGQETQYF. DNA of the CDR3: TGTGCCAGCAGTGAAGGTCGGGGGGGGCAAGAGACCCAGTACTTC.

The gene calls are TRBV27 and TRBJ1-5; the D gene is possibly TRBD1 (5 bases). V was pared by 5 bases and J by 5 bases, with 10 bases between. The length of the CDR3 is 13 residues. The germline CDR1 and CDR2 sequences are MNHEY and SMNVEV (reference sequence). In nucleotides, the CDR3 is TGTGCCAGCAGTCAGACAGAGTATCAGCCCCAGCATTTT. This translates into CASSQTEYQPQHF.

The genes are TRBV7-2 and TRBJ2-3, with TRBD2 matching 12 bases. V lost 1 base, J lost 4 bases, and 6 bases stayed unmatched. The germline CDR1 and CDR2 sequences are SGHTA and FQGNSA. CDR3 length: 17 amino acids. The CDR3: CASSLEASGRAPDTQYF. In DNA form, the CDR3 reads TGTGCCAGCAGCTTAGAAGCTAGCGGGAGGGCCCCAGATACGCAGTATTTT.

The J gene is TRBJ2-1, the V gene TRBV11-1; 7 bases match TRBD2. V shed 1 base, J shed 4 bases, and the junction held 13 bases outside the gene matches. The CDR3 runs to 18 residues. Germline V CDR1 and CDR2: SGHAT, FQDESV (reference sequence). The chain's CDR3 is CASSLGFRGVHSYNEQFF. CDR3 sequence (DNA): TGTGCCAGCAGCTTAGGGTTCCGGGGGGTACACTCGTACAATGAGCAGTTCTTC. Full variable domain (outside the CDR3, taken from reference TRBV11-1 and TRBJ2-1): EAEVAQSPRYKITEKSQAVAFWCDPISGHATLYWYRQILGQGPELLVQFQDESVVDDSQLPKDRFSAERLKGVDSTLKIQPAELGDSAMYLCASSLGFRGVHSYNEQFFGPGTRLTVL.

CDR3 coding DNA: TGTGCCAGAAGCCTGGGGGCTCCCACAACTAATGAAAAACTGTTTTTT. It codes for CARSLGAPTTNEKLFF. V gene TRBV5-3 combines with J gene TRBJ1-4, with D possibly being TRBD1 (6 bases). Being an ORF, TRBV5-3 has a function that is uncertain. Trimming took off 4 bases at V and 0 bases at J, with 13 bases between the two ends. The CDR3 covers 16 residues.

DNA for the CDR3: TGTGCCAGCAGTGAAACAGGGGGCAGATCATACGAGCAGTACTTC. It translates to CASSETGGRSYEQYF. This rearrangement joins TRBV28 to TRBJ2-7, with 9 bases lining up with TRBD1. Germline loops: CDR1 MDHEN, CDR2 SYDVKM. This CDR3 is 15 amino acids long. Unmatched junction bases numbered 9, after V lost 5 bases and J lost 4 bases.

This chain connects TRBV4-3 to TRBJ2-7; 8 bases map to TRBD1. The CDR3 contains 15 residues. V was clipped by 1 base and J by 3 bases; unmatched bases: 5. From germline, CDR1 is LGHNA and CDR2 YSLEER. CDR3 loop: CASSQVSGTGYEQYF. The CDR3 nucleotides read TGCGCCAGCAGCCAAGTTTCAGGGACAGGCTACGAGCAGTACTTC.

The chain joins TRBV5-6 to TRBJ1-1, with 8 bases lining up with TRBD1. J lost 4 bases, V lost 0 bases, and 8 bases had no gene match. The CDR3 extends over 16 amino acids. CDR1 and CDR2 (germline): SGHDT, YYEEEE. CDR3 nucleotides: TGTGCCAGCAGCTTGGGGCAGGGGGCCTGGAGCACTGAAGCTTTCTTT. It specifies CASSLGQGAWSTEAFF.

The chain carries TRBV7-9 and TRBJ2-1, with 9 bases lining up with TRBD2. The CDR3 runs 18 residues. The germline CDR1 and CDR2 sequences are SEHNR and FQNEAQ (reference sequence). With V trimmed by 1 base and J by 0 bases, 7 bases remained unmatched. The chain's CDR3 is CASSLVHLAGLSYNEQFF. CDR3 bases: TGTGCCAGCAGCTTAGTACACCTAGCGGGACTCTCCTACAATGAGCAGTTCTTC.

The chain has TRBV6-5 and TRBJ1-2; 7 bases fit TRBD1. This CDR3 contains 13 residues. The V segment lost 5 bases and the J segment 2 bases; nucleotides outside the gene matches: 2. Germline loops: CDR1 MNHEY, CDR2 SVGAGI. The CDR3 spells CASSRQGNYGYTF. DNA for the CDR3: TGTGCCAGCAGTCGACAGGGAAACTATGGCTACACCTTC.

The chain combines TRBV18 with TRBJ2-2; D is perhaps TRBD1 (6 bases). V gave up 5 bases and J gave up 1 base, with 14 bases separating them. The CDR3 is 16 amino acids. CDR1 is KGHSH, CDR2 LQKENI, per germline. The CDR3 DNA reads TGTGCCAGCTCAACAGGAACAGGGATGAACACCGGGGAGCTGTTTTTT. It specifies CASSTGTGMNTGELFF.

About this clone itself: Other nucleotide sequences from this sample produce the same CDR3. The chain uses TRBV2 and TRBJ1-4; 8 bases fit TRBD1. The germline V gene has CDR1 SNHLY and CDR2 FYNNEI. The CDR3 extends over 15 amino acids. V lost 5 bases to trimming and J lost 5 bases; unmatched junction nucleotides: 7. The CDR3 DNA follows: TGTGCCAGCAGTCGAAGCACAGGGGGAAATGAAAAACTGTTTTTT. It codes for CASSRSTGGNEKLFF. Full variable domain (remainder filled in from reference TRBV2 and TRBJ1-4): EPEVTQTPSHQVTQMGQEVILRCVPISNHLYFYWYRQILGQKVEFLVSFYNNEISEKSEIFDDQFSVERPDGSNFTLKIRSTKLEDSAMYFCASSRSTGGNEKLFFGSGTQLSVL.

This chain uses TRBV5-4 with TRBJ1-2, with 8 bases that match TRBD1. The CDR3 consists of 14 residues. V gave up 4 bases and J gave up 3 bases; unmatched junction bases: 5. Germline V lookup: CDR1 SGHNT, CDR2 YYREEE (reference sequence). This CDR3 is CASSPDRDYYGYTF. Written as DNA, the CDR3 is TGTGCCAGCAGCCCGGACAGGGACTACTATGGCTACACCTTC. The full variable domain, with the rest looked up from reference TRBV5-4 and TRBJ1-2, is ETGVTQSPTHLIKTRGQQVTLRCSSQSGHNTVSWYQQALGQGPQFIFQYYREEENGRGNFPPRFSGLQFPNYSSELNVNALELDDSALYLCASSPDRDYYGYTFGSGTRLTVV.

V gene TRBV28 combines with J gene TRBJ2-1; D is unclear. V was shortened by 4 bases and J by 0 bases, with 13 bases between the two germline ends. The CDR3 totals 16 residues. Germline values: CDR1 MDHEN, CDR2 SYDVKM. The CDR3 reads CASSSPRLSSYNEQFF. The CDR3, as DNA: TGTGCCAGCAGTTCCCCGCGTCTAAGCTCCTACAATGAGCAGTTCTTC.

There are a few counts of this clone. V gene TRBV7-9 combines with J gene TRBJ2-7, with D uncertain. CDR3 length equals 13 residues. The V gene's germline CDR1 is SEHNR and CDR2 FQNEAQ (reference sequence). V was trimmed by 5 bases and J by 2 bases, leaving 10 bases between them. CDR3 bases: TGTGCCAGCAGCCCACAAAACACCTACGAGCAGTACTTC. Translation gives CASSPQNTYEQYF.

This clone has a handful of counts. The rearrangement joins TRBV27 to TRBJ1-5; D possibly corresponds to TRBD1 (6 bases). Trimming pared 5 bases from V and 2 bases from J, leaving 7 bases between. Germline CDR1 MNHEY, CDR2 SMNVEV (reference sequence). This CDR3 has 13 amino acids. The CDR3 DNA reads TGTGCCAGCAGTAACAGGGGCAATCAGCCCCAGCATTTT. Protein: CASSNRGNQPQHF.

The chain recombines TRBV5-4 with TRBJ2-5; 10 bases agree with TRBD1. The CDR3 is made up of 15 amino acids. CDR1 and CDR2 from the germline V gene are SGHNT and YYREEE (reference sequence). Trimming cost V 4 bases and J 4 bases; bases outside gene matches: 7. This chain's CDR3 is CASSPGTGVLETQYF. CDR3 DNA sequence: TGTGCCAGCAGCCCCGGGACAGGGGTATTAGAGACCCAGTACTTC.